This record looks at one T cell receptor (beta chain) sequence and its context. Its antigen is not known. The sample originates from a study of T cell repertoires in cytomegalovirus infection. TCRdb processed the reads anew with MiXCR; each CDR3 protein has one entry. This sample has about 770,000 distinct CDR3 sequences, with 29% found just once. The CDR3 has 14 amino acids. The V end was cut by 7 bases, the J end by 6 bases, with 17 bases between. This chain connects TRBV12-3 or TRBV12-4 to TRBJ2-3; D remains ambiguous. The receptor's source is a human donor in good health (CMV status not recorded). Some clones in this sample may be carry-over from other donors' samples. The sequencing used cultured CD8+ T cells from PBMCs, collected from culture after CMV antigen stimulation. For the CDR3, the DNA is TGTGCCAGCAACGATAGTCCCCGTGTGGATACGCAGTATTTT. It codes for CASNDSPRVDTQYF.